This paragraph reports one TCR beta chain. This record belongs to a study of blood T cell repertoires in COVID-19. Some clones are missing from TCRdb's copy, which holds only in-frame ones; the method was immunoSEQ multiplex PCR. The repertoire holds about 300,000 clones, with roughly nine tenths as singletons. The CDR3 has 13 residues. The germline CDR1 and CDR2 sequences are SGHRS and YFSETQ. Losses at the gene ends were 4 bases for V and 8 bases for J; bases not matched to a gene: 5. The sequence came from a man younger than 35 who had recovered from COVID-19. V is TRBV5-1 and J is TRBJ2-1; 8 positions agree with TRBD1. Input material: peripheral blood. CDR3 loop: CASSADRGHEQFF. CDR3 nucleotides: TGCGCCAGCAGCGCCGACAGGGGCCATGAGCAGTTCTTC.